This T cell receptor (beta chain) came from a study of cytomegalovirus exposure and HLA in healthy donors (dated by TCRdb to about 2017). In terms of the full investigation: According to a later analysis, the roughly 130 validation repertoires were produced on the same platform as the approximately 690 repertoires of the first cohort. High-throughput TCR immunosequencing, statistical association of individual TCRs with disease status, and machine learning were combined to predict cytomegalovirus infection status. A separate validation cohort of about 110 different subjects was used in addition to the roughly 640-subject first cohort. The study was designed to test whether signatures of past pathogen exposure could be identified by cataloging public T cell receptors.

Libraries were made using the immunoSEQ multiplex PCR assay. As for the original processing: To diagnose cytomegalovirus status from the catalog of TCR beta chain sequences, a statistical classification framework was built. The table was pulled from immuneACCESS by TCRdb, which kept in-frame rearrangements only. Such tables lose some clones; where checked, under half of the loss comes from unresolved V genes, and the rest has no known cause. V and J calls and clone size are those listed in that table; D and trimming were worked out from the DNA. This sample holds 150,000 to 200,000 clones; about 81% were observed only once. The ten largest clonotypes hold around 1.2% of the sample. Donors formed part of the validation cohort, which comprised fewer than 150 subjects and was distinct from the first cohort of under 750 subjects. To note about this clone: Its target antigen remains unknown. Within one base of it there is no much larger clone, and no base qualities were kept.

What the authors observed across the whole study: A later analysis had no HLA typing for the validation cohort, so co-occurrence there was scored across all 110 or so repertoires. Most TCR sequences were observed very rarely across donors, whereas some public TCRs were present in many individuals. The study listed approximately 160 TCR beta chains as associated with cytomegalovirus. The authors suggested that the approach could potentially be generalized to other disease states and immunological phenotypes. In vitro tests confirmed that a few of the cytomegalovirus-associated TCR beta chains recognize cytomegalovirus antigens. Cytomegalovirus status was reported to be diagnosed by the classifier with high specificity and sensitivity in both the original and validation cohorts. A later analysis found that TCRs clustered in the first cohort also tended to co-occur in the 120 validation repertoires, with 94% of cluster scores above 0.

Counted from cysteine to phenylalanine, this CDR3 has 14 amino acids. Only the CDR3 portion is preserved as DNA: 42 bases, with reading frame beginning at the first base. V has 7 bases trimmed and J has 0 bases trimmed; junction bases matching no gene number 3. As encoded in the germline V gene (reference sequence), CDR1 is LNHNV while CDR2 is YYDKDF. The TCR was taken from a woman aged 25 to 39 in good health and CMV-seronegative. The rearranged chain carries TRBV15 and TRBJ1-3; 7 central bases correspond to TRBD1. The sequencing sample was made of PBMCs. The sequence in DNA is TGTGCCACCAAAAGGGACAGCTCTGGAAACACCATATATTTT. Translated, this is CATKRDSSGNTIYF.